A single T cell receptor beta chain is shown here with its context. It lacks a known antigen. Base qualities are missing; no much larger clone stands one base away. This same CDR3 is encoded by further DNA sequences in the sample. This sample stems from a study of T cell responses to AZD1222 COVID-19 vaccine (TCRdb year 2021). Turning to the overall study: AZD1222 recipients given second doses at about 4 weeks or at about 12 weeks were pooled, since spike-specific TCR depth and breadth were not found to differ between the two schedules. TCR sequencing covered some 250 trial participants: 207 given two doses of AZD1222 and about 26 given two doses of MenACWY control vaccine. Enrollment into the trials was organized by age into subgroups of 18-55, 56-69 and 70-plus years, and those subgroups contained around 150, 28 and 57 TCR-sequenced participants, respectively.

The CDR3 regions of human TCRbeta chains were subjected to immunosequencing. In the original analysis: TCRs in the repertoires were matched against a reference library of SARS-CoV-2-specific TCRs that had been generated with the MIRA antigen-specificity platform. Breadth meant the fraction of unique TCRs that were SARS-CoV-2-associated, whereas depth meant the fraction of total T cells that were SARS-CoV-2-associated. Using the MIRA data, each spike-specific TCR was mapped to the spike region that the TCR reacts to and placed in a CD4 or CD8 class. Log10-transformed breadth and depth values were compared by one-way ANOVA with Sidak's multiple comparisons tests. TCRdb holds this immuneACCESS table with in-frame rearrangements only. Some clones are missing; in checked studies, unresolved V genes explain under half, and the rest has no known cause. The V and J calls and the clone size are those of that table, but D and trimming were determined from the DNA. In this sample the table shows around 180,000 clones, 85% to 95% of which occur a single time. The ten biggest clones cover about 10% of the sample.

According to the study, the label for this sample's time point signals: baseline before first vaccination. The vaccinee samples were drawn from two UK trials, COV001 and COV002, one of which was a single-blind randomized controlled phase 2/3 trial testing AZD1222 (ChAdOx1 nCoV-19) in healthy adults. For TCRbeta chain sequencing, PBMC samples were collected from trial participants at day 0 and at day 28 after the second dose. Taken from cysteine to phenylalanine, the CDR3 has 12 residues. This entry keeps only the CDR3 DNA: 36 bases, framed from base 1. Taken from the germline V gene, the CDR1 and CDR2 loops are SQVTM and ANQGSEA. V was cut back by 4 bases and J by 2 bases, leaving a gap of 8 bases between them. On the study overall, not on this receptor specifically: Reportedly, almost half of the unique spike-specific TCRs recognized epitopes lying outside the regions that are mutated in the B.1.351 and B.1.1.7 variants. Most participants were white British and females outnumbered males, and the authors suggested that clonal diversity may have been underestimated. Vaccine-associated CD4 TCRs spanned the whole spike protein, with dominant responses in regions 160-218 and 743-854. No day 14 peak-response samples were available, so repertoires were characterized only after the peak T cell response. A significant rise in spike-specific TCR breadth and depth was observed after two AZD1222 doses relative to day 0 and relative to MenACWY recipients. The 56-69-year group was small, and its depth increase did not reach significance, likely because of low power. Conclusions about previously exposed vaccinees were limited because only six AZD1222 recipients were SARS-CoV-2 seropositive at baseline.

Material: peripheral blood, obtained on day 0 of AZD1222 vaccination. The chain links TRBV29-1 with TRBJ1-1, with a tentative D gene TRBD1 over 6 matching bases. The TCR sequence derives from an adult in good health. The nucleotides are TGCAGCGTTGGACAGGCCAACACTGAAGCTTTCTTT. This encodes CSVGQANTEAFF.